This T cell receptor (beta chain) came from a study of PD-1 blockade in mismatch repair-deficient tumors. Overall study: Patients had around 11 mismatch repair-deficient cancer types, all previously treated and progressing.

Germline trimming cut 0 bases from V and 5 bases from J; bases unmatched to any gene: 7. The V gene's germline CDR1 is SGHRS and CDR2 YFSETQ. CDR3 length equals 16 residues. A few pembrolizumab responders had their TCRs sequenced. Study-level points and caveats: Tumor-resident clones, often absent from pretreatment blood, expanded after pembrolizumab and then contracted.

Measured with immunoSEQ multiplex PCR; TCRdb has only the in-frame clones, and not every one. The sample carries around 37,000 clones, 80% to 85% recorded once. On this clone itself: Antigen specificity is unknown.

Specimen: PBMCs, collected roughly 40 weeks after starting pembrolizumab. The chain is built from TRBV5-1 and TRBJ2-3; 9 bases agree with TRBD2. This TCR derives from an adult with mismatch repair-deficient cancer. In DNA, the CDR3 is TGCGCCAGCAGCTTGGTGGCGGGAGGGTATGGAGATACGCAGTATTTT. This gives the protein CASSLVAGGYGDTQYF.